This TCR beta chain was identified during a study of blood T cell repertoires in COVID-19. This table comes from immunoSEQ multiplex PCR, and its TCRdb copy is limited to in-frame clones, with some not included. The table includes 650,000 to 800,000 clones, 85% to 90% detected once. Material for sequencing was peripheral blood. This receptor was identified in a woman aged 18-29 years with acute or convalescent COVID-19.

The CDR3 region has the DNA TGTGCCAGCAGTCAGCCGGACAGCAGATCCTACGAGCAGTACTTC. It codes for CASSQPDSRSYEQYF. The V and J genes are TRBV6-5 and TRBJ2-7; possible D gene TRBD1, 6 bases. V dropped 5 bases and J dropped 1 base, with 15 bases sitting between them. Germline V gives CDR1 MNHEY, CDR2 SVGAGI. This CDR3 comprises 15 residues.